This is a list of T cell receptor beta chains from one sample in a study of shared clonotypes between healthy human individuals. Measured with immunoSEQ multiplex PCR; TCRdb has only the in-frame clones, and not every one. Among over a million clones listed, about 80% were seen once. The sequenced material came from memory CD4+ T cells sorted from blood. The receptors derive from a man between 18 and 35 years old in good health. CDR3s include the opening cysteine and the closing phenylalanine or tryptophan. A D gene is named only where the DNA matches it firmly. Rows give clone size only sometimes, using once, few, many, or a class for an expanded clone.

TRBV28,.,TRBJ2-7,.,CASSFQGSEQYF,TGTGCCAGCAGTTTCCAGGGAAGCGAGCAGTACTTC
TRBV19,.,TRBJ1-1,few,CASSIASALGAFF,TGTGCCAGTAGTATAGCGTCGGCTCTTGGAGCTTTCTTT
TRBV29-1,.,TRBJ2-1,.,CSVAQGKNEQFF,TGCAGCGTTGCACAGGGTAAGAATGAGCAGTTCTTC
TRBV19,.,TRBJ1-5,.,CASSPPGGGNQPQHF,TGTGCCAGTAGCCCACCCGGGGGTGGCAATCAGCCCCAGCATTTT
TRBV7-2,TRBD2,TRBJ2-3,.,CASSPRTSGRGTDTQYF,TGTGCCAGCAGCCCTCGGACTAGCGGGAGGGGCACAGATACGCAGTATTTT
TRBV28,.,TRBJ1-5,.,CASSPTGNSNQPQHF,TGTGCCAGCAGTCCAACAGGGAATAGCAATCAGCCCCAGCATTTT
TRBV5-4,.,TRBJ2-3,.,CASSLTPSPTDTQYF,TGTGCCAGCAGCCTCACCCCCAGCCCCACAGATACGCAGTATTTT
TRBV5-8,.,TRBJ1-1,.,CASRRQLTEAFF,TGTGCCAGCCGTCGGCAGCTCACTGAAGCTTTCTTT
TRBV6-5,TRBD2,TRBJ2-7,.,CASRLSGANYEQYF,TGTGCCAGCAGACTTAGCGGGGCCAACTACGAGCAGTACTTC
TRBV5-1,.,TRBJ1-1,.,CASSLAAGNTEAFF,TGCGCCAGCAGCTTGGCGGCTGGGAACACTGAAGCTTTCTTT
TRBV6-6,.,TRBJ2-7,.,CASSYSGQSTYEQYF,TGTGCCAGCAGTTACTCCGGGCAGTCAACCTACGAGCAGTACTTC
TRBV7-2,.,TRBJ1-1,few,CASSTTGNTEAFF,TGTGCCAGCAGCACCACGGGAAACACTGAAGCTTTCTTT
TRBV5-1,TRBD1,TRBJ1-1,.,CASSLGQGAGGDTEAFF,TGCGCCAGCAGCTTGGGACAGGGGGCTGGTGGGGACACTGAAGCTTTCTTT
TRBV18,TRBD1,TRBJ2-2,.,CASSRGTGNTGELFF,TGTGCCAGCTCTCGTGGGACAGGGAACACCGGGGAGCTGTTTTTT
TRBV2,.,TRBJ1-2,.,CASSESGNYGYTF,TGTGCCAGCAGTGAGTCCGGGAACTATGGCTACACCTTC
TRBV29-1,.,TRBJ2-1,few,CSGYYRVANEQFF,TGCAGCGGTTATTATCGGGTGGCCAATGAGCAGTTCTTC
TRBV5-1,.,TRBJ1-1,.,CASSLEQGEAFF,TGCGCCAGCAGCTTGGAACAGGGTGAAGCTTTCTTT
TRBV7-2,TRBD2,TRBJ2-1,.,CASSTEGLAGSTYNEQFF,TGTGCCAGCAGCACCGAGGGACTAGCGGGGAGTACCTACAATGAGCAGTTCTTC
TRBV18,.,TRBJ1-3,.,CASSPPASGSGNTIYF,TGTGCCAGCTCACCACCCGCTTCAGGCTCTGGAAACACCATATATTTT
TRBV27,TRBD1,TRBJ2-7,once,CASTAPDRVEQYF,TGTGCCAGCACCGCCCCGGACAGGGTCGAGCAGTACTTC
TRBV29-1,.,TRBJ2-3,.,CSVDRMGGGTDTQYF,TGCAGCGTTGATCGGATGGGAGGAGGGACAGATACGCAGTATTTT
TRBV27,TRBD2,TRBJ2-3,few,CASSYSGGYTDTQYF,TGTGCCAGCAGTTATAGCGGGGGGTACACAGATACGCAGTATTTT
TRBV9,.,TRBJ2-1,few,CASSVEGEQFF,TGTGCCAGCAGCGTAGAAGGTGAGCAGTTCTTC
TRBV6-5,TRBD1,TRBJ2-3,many,CASRRDRVTDTQYF,TGTGCCAGCAGACGGGACAGGGTCACAGATACGCAGTATTTT
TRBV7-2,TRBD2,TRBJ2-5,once,CASSASGVAGVTQYF,TGTGCCAGCAGCGCATCGGGAGTCGCGGGGGTGACCCAGTACTTC
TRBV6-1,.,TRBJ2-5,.,CASSDRGETQYF,TGTGCCAGCAGTGATAGGGGTGAGACCCAGTACTTC
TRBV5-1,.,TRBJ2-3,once,CASAGAVSTDTQYF,TGCGCCAGCGCGGGGGCGGTTAGCACAGATACGCAGTATTTT
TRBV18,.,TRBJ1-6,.,CASSPAGQNYNSPLHF,TGTGCCAGCTCACCTGCAGGACAGAATTATAATTCACCCCTCCACTTT
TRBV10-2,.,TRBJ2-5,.,CASGMSETQYF,TGCGCCAGCGGGATGTCCGAGACCCAGTACTTC
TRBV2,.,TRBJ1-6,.,CASSGTESNSPLHF,TGTGCCAGCAGTGGGACAGAGTCTAATTCACCCCTCCACTTT
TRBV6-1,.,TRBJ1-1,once,CAGSGLRNTEAFF,TGTGCCGGTTCGGGACTTCGGAACACTGAAGCTTTCTTT
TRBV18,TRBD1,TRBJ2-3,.,CASSLQGYQTDTQYF,TGTGCCAGCTCACTACAGGGGTATCAGACAGATACGCAGTATTTT
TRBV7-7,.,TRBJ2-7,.,CASSPHVGGAYEQYF,TGTGCTAGCAGCCCACATGTGGGCGGGGCCTACGAGCAGTACTTC
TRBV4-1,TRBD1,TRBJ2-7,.,CASSQWDRGVGEQYF,TGCGCCAGCAGCCAATGGGACAGGGGGGTCGGCGAGCAGTACTTC
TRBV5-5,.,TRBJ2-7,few,CASSLRGSYEQYF,TGTGCCAGCAGCCTGCGAGGCTCCTACGAGCAGTACTTC
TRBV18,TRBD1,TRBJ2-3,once,CASSPRQGKDTQYF,TGTGCCAGCTCACCCCGACAGGGAAAGGATACGCAGTATTTT
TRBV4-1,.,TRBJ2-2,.,CASSRAGNTGELFF,TGCGCCAGCAGCCGGGCCGGAAACACCGGGGAGCTGTTTTTT
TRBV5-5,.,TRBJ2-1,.,CASSLNMNEQFF,TGTGCCAGCAGCTTGAACATGAATGAGCAGTTCTTC
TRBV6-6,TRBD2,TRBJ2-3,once,CASSWSGGVTDTQYF,TGTGCCAGCAGTTGGAGCGGGGGGGTCACAGATACGCAGTATTTT
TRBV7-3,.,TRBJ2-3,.,CASSLLHSSDTQYF,TGTGCCAGCAGCTTGCTTCATAGTTCAGATACGCAGTATTTT
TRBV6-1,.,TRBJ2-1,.,CASRGPQPYNEQFF,TGTGCCAGCAGGGGACCACAACCGTACAATGAGCAGTTCTTC
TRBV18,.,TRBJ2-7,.,CASSPLPGTYEQYF,TGTGCCAGCTCACCACTTCCAGGAACCTACGAGCAGTACTTC
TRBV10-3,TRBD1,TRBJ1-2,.,CAITGGIGYTF,TGTGCCATCACAGGGGGCATTGGCTACACCTTC
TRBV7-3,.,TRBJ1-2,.,CASSLSLLGYGYTF,TGTGCCAGCAGCTTATCGCTTTTAGGCTATGGCTACACCTTC
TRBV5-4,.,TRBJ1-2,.,CASSLGEGMNYGYTF,TGTGCCAGCAGCTTGGGAGAGGGAATGAACTATGGCTACACCTTC
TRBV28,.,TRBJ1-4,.,CASRGAATGEKLFF,TGTGCCAGCAGAGGGGCAGCTACCGGGGAAAAACTGTTTTTT
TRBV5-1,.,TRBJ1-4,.,CASSHGRATNEKLFF,TGCGCCAGCAGCCATGGACGGGCAACTAATGAAAAACTGTTTTTT
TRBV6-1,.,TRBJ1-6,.,CASSAGTYSPLHF,TGTGCCAGCAGTGCTGGGACGTATTCACCCCTCCACTTT
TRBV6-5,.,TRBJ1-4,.,CASTRLGEKLFF,TGTGCCAGCACCCGGTTGGGAGAAAAACTGTTTTTT
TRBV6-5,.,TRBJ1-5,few,CASSPPGNQPQHF,TGTGCCAGCAGCCCACCGGGGAATCAGCCCCAGCATTTT
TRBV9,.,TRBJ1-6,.,CASSVGFRENSPLHF,TGTGCCAGCAGCGTAGGTTTCAGGGAGAATTCACCCCTCCACTTT
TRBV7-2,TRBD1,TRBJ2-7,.,CASSQAGTGVYEQYF,TGTGCCAGCAGCCAAGCGGGGACAGGGGTCTACGAGCAGTACTTC
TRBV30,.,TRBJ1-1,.,CAWSRFTGVNTEAFF,TGTGCCTGGAGTAGATTTACGGGGGTGAACACTGAAGCTTTCTTT
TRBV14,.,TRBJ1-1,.,CASSQGTGWNTEAFF,TGTGCCAGCAGCCAAGGGACGGGATGGAACACTGAAGCTTTCTTT
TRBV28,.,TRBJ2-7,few,CASSLEWGEQYF,TGTGCCAGCAGTTTAGAGTGGGGCGAGCAGTACTTC